Below are 18 T cell receptor beta chains sequenced from a single sample in a study of Ad26.COV2.S vaccination and SARS-CoV-2 variants. The repertoire was sequenced with immunoSEQ multiplex PCR; TCRdb's copy has only in-frame clones and lacks some. The sample holds hundreds of thousands of clones, 88% seen once. Treatment noted: 15 to 20 received Ad26.COV2.S at low or high dose, single or two shots; 5 received placebo; per-sample allocation not given. Samples were taken on day 63 after the first vaccine or placebo injection. The specimen was peripheral blood, collected in a trial of Ad26.COV2.S vaccine versus placebo. The receptors were gathered from a person between 18 and 65 years old who received the Ad26.COV2.S COVID-19 vaccine or a placebo.

The chain uses TRBV11-1 and TRBJ2-3; D remains unclear. The germline gives CDR1 SGHAT, CDR2 FQDESV (reference sequence). CDR3 length equals 11 residues. Trimming cost V 5 bases and J 6 bases, with 6 bases left between them. The CDR3 region has the DNA TGTGCCAGCAGCCTCCTCGATACGCAGTATTTT. Its translation: CASSLLDTQYF. Combining the CDR3 with reference TRBV11-1 and TRBJ2-3 gives the whole variable domain EAEVAQSPRYKITEKSQAVAFWCDPISGHATLYWYRQILGQGPELLVQFQDESVVDDSQLPKDRFSAERLKGVDSTLKIQPAELGDSAMYLCASSLLDTQYFGPGTRLTVL.

The J gene is TRBJ2-3, the V gene TRBV27; D is ambiguous. Germline CDR1 MNHEY, CDR2 SMNVEV (reference sequence). V was cut by 0 bases and J by 6 bases, with 16 bases left in between. The CDR3 is 16 amino acids. CDR3 residues: CASSLSVLGVSDTQYF. CDR3 coding DNA: TGTGCCAGCAGTTTATCGGTCCTTGGGGTGTCTGATACGCAGTATTTT.

The chain uses TRBV7-3 and TRBJ1-1; TRBD1 matches at 10 bases. V shed 9 bases and J 6 bases; nucleotides not matched to a gene: 7. This CDR3 comprises 13 residues. The germline V gene encodes CDR1 SGHTA and CDR2 FQGTGA. The CDR3 DNA follows: TGTGCCAGACACCCGGGACAGGGGCCTGAAGCTTTCTTT. This translates into CARHPGQGPEAFF.

This clone was recorded only once. The rearrangement joins TRBV5-6 to TRBJ2-1; 7 bases match TRBD1. Germline V lookup: CDR1 SGHDT, CDR2 YYEEEE. The CDR3 contains 12 residues. V lost 4 bases to trimming and J lost 15 bases; unmatched junction nucleotides: 10. CDR3 nucleotides: TGTGCCAGCAGCGGTAGACAGGGCTTCGGGTTCTTC. Its protein product is CASSGRQGFGFF.

This chain connects TRBV6-2 or TRBV6-3 to TRBJ1-2; 7 bases match TRBD1. Per the germline V gene, CDR1 is MNHEY and CDR2 is SVGEGT. The CDR3 has 14 amino acids. The trim removed 6 bases at V and 8 bases at J, leaving 12 bases unmatched. As DNA, the CDR3 is TGTGCCAGCAGCCTCGACAGGACAGGTTACGGCTACACCTTC. Protein: CASSLDRTGYGYTF.

The chain has TRBV7-2 and TRBJ2-1; TRBD2 might be the D (7 bases). Trimming cost V 4 bases and J 4 bases, with 20 bases left between them. The CDR3 is made up of 17 amino acids. CDR1 and CDR2 (germline): SGHTA, FQGNSA. This chain's CDR3 is CASSSGTGGGRYNEQFF. In nucleotides, the CDR3 is TGTGCCAGCAGCTCAGGGACTGGCGGGGGCAGATACAATGAGCAGTTCTTC.

This sequence joins TRBV6-4 and TRBJ2-3; the D is unclear. The CDR3 contains 13 residues. CDR1 is MRHNA and CDR2 is SNTAGT in the germline V gene. Trimming shortened V by 8 bases and J by 2 bases, and 11 bases separated the two germline ends. The CDR3 DNA reads as TGTGCCAGCTCAGGCACGACCACAGATACGCAGTATTTT. Its protein is CASSGTTTDTQYF.

The chain recombines TRBV2 with TRBJ1-3; the D is unclear. This CDR3 has 14 amino acids. Deletions cut 2 bases from V and 5 bases from J, with 10 bases between. Germline values: CDR1 SNHLY, CDR2 FYNNEI. The CDR3: CASSEQQYRNTIYF. In nucleotides, the CDR3 is TGTGCCAGCAGTGAACAACAGTACAGAAACACCATATATTTT.

The chain couples TRBV7-2 to TRBJ1-4; 12 bases map to TRBD1. V lost 6 bases, J lost 9 bases, and 2 bases stayed unmatched. The CDR3 has 13 residues. Germline values: CDR1 SGHTA, CDR2 FQGNSA. The CDR3 loop reads CASRRDRGQKLFF. The CDR3 coding sequence is TGTGCCAGCAGACGGGACAGGGGGCAAAAACTGTTTTTT.

V is TRBV28 and J is TRBJ1-2, with 8 bases lining up with TRBD1. The CDR3 has 16 residues. Germline lookup yields CDR1 MDHEN and CDR2 SYDVKM. V lost 5 bases, J lost 0 bases, and 8 bases stayed unmatched. The CDR3 is CASSQTGQGANYGYTF. The CDR3 DNA is TGTGCCAGCAGTCAAACCGGACAGGGAGCTAACTATGGCTACACCTTC.

As for this clone: The same CDR3 can be traced to other DNA sequences in this sample. The chain combines TRBV12-3 or TRBV12-4 with TRBJ2-1, with 10 positions matching TRBD1. This CDR3 is 13 amino acids long. With V trimmed by 6 bases and J by 9 bases, 5 bases remained unmatched. CDR3 loop: CASSPGQGGEQFF. DNA for the CDR3: TGTGCCAGCAGCCCAGGACAGGGGGGTGAGCAGTTCTTC.

The gene calls are TRBV5-1 and TRBJ1-3; D unclear. V was trimmed by 0 bases and J by 4 bases, leaving 8 bases between them. This CDR3 is 14 amino acids long. Per germline, CDR1 SGHRS and CDR2 YFSETQ. CDR3 coding DNA: TGCGCCAGCAGCTTGGGGGCCGCAGGAAACACCATATATTTT. Its protein is CASSLGAAGNTIYF. The entire variable domain, with the rest obtained from reference TRBV5-1 and TRBJ1-3, is as follows: KAGVTQTPRYLIKTRGQQVTLSCSPISGHRSVSWYQQTPGQGLQFLFEYFSETQRNKGNFPGRFSGRQFSNSRSEMNVSTLELGDSALYLCASSLGAAGNTIYFGEGSWLTVV.

The chain uses TRBV19 and TRBJ2-3, with TRBD2 as a possible D gene (6 bases). Trimming cost V 3 bases and J 0 bases, with 10 bases left between them. Germline V gene sequence: CDR1 LNHDA, CDR2 SQIVND (reference sequence). The CDR3 runs 15 residues. CDR3 coding DNA: TGTGCCAGTAGTATCGTAGCGGCTAGCACAGATACGCAGTATTTT. Translation gives CASSIVAASTDTQYF.

This clone was observed at least ten times. The J gene is TRBJ2-7, the V gene TRBV7-2; no firm D call. The CDR3 totals 14 residues. V shed 5 bases and J shed 0 bases, with 11 bases lying between them. Germline CDR1 and CDR2: SGHTA and FQGNSA. CDR3: CASSPVGNSYEQYF. CDR3 nucleotide sequence: TGTGCCAGCAGCCCCGTCGGCAACTCCTACGAGCAGTACTTC. The variable domain in full, with the rest retrieved from reference TRBV7-2 and TRBJ2-7, is GAGVSQSPSNKVTEKGKDVELRCDPISGHTALYWYRQSLGQGLEFLIYFQGNSAPDKSGLPSDRFSAERTGGSVSTLTIQRTQQEDSAVYLCASSPVGNSYEQYFGPGTRLTVT.

This clone has only one observation. Distinct nucleotide sequences in the sample also encode this CDR3. The chain couples TRBV12-3 or TRBV12-4 to TRBJ1-1; 8 nucleotides match TRBD1. This CDR3 region has 13 residues. V gave up 6 bases and J gave up 4 bases; unmatched junction bases: 4. The CDR3 bases are TGTGCCAGCAGGACAGGGGTGAGCACTGAAGCTTTCTTT. The encoded protein is CASRTGVSTEAFF.

The gene calls are TRBV27 and TRBJ2-7, with D maybe TRBD2 (6 bases). V shed 5 bases and J shed 0 bases, with 8 bases lying between them. The CDR3 sequence is 13 residues long. CDR1 is MNHEY and CDR2 is SMNVEV in the germline V gene (reference sequence). This CDR3 is CASSGRDSYEQYF. The DNA of the CDR3 is TGTGCCAGCAGTGGGCGGGACTCCTACGAGCAGTACTTC.

Note on this clone: The germline gene is not matched at one end of the junction; a read error may be the cause. J is TRBJ2-1 and V is TRBV7-8; D is unresolved. Per germline, CDR1 SGHVS and CDR2 FQNEAQ. The CDR3 is made up of 15 amino acids. CDR3 DNA: TGTGCCAGCAGCCCAGCGACCTTCTCCTCCAATGAGCAGTTCTTC. Translated: CASSPATFSSNEQFF.

The chain joins TRBV15 to TRBJ1-5; the D gene is possibly TRBD1 (6 bases). This CDR3 is built from 15 residues. The germline gives CDR1 LNHNV, CDR2 YYDKDF (reference sequence). Trimming took 0 bases from V and 3 from J, leaving 9 bases between them. As DNA, the CDR3 is TGTGCCACCAGCAGAGATGGACAGATCAATCAGCCCCAGCATTTT. Encoded protein: CATSRDGQINQPQHF.